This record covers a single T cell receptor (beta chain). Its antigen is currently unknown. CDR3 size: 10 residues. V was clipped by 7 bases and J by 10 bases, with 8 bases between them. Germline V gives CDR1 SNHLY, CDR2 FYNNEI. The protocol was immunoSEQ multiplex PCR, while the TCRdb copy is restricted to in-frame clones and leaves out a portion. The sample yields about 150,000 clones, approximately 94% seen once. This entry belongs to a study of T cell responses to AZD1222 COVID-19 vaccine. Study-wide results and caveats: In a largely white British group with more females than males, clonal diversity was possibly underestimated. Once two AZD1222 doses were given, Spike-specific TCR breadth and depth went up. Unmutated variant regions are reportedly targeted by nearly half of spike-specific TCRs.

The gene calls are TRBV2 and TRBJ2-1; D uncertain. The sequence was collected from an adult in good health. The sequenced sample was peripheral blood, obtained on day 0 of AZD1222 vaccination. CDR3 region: CASIGGEQFF. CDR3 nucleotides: TGTGCCAGCATAGGTGGGGAGCAGTTCTTC.